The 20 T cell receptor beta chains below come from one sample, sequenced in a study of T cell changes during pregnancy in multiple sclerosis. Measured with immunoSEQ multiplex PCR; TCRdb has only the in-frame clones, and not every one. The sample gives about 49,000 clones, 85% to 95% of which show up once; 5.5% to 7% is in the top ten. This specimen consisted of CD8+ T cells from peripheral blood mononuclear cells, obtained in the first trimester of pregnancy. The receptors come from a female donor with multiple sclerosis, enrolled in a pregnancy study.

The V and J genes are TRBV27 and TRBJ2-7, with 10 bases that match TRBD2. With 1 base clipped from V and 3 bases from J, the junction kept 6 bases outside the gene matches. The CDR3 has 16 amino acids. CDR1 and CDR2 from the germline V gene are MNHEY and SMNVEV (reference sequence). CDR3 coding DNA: TGTGCCAGCAGTTTATGGGGTGCTAGCGGGAGCTACGAGCAGTACTTC. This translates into CASSLWGASGSYEQYF.

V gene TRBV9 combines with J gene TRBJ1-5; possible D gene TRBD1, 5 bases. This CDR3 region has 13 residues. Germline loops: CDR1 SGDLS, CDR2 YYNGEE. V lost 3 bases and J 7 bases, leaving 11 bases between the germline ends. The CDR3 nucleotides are TGTGCCAGCAGCGAGGAGGGACGGCAGCCCCAGCATTTT. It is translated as CASSEEGRQPQHF.

CDR3 sequence (DNA): TGTGCCAGTAGTATTGATCTAGCGGTGAGCTCCTACGAGCAGTACTTC. Amino acids: CASSIDLAVSSYEQYF. The chain recombines TRBV19 with TRBJ2-7; 7 bases agree with TRBD2. This CDR3 has 16 amino acids. The germline V gene encodes CDR1 LNHDA and CDR2 SQIVND (reference sequence). V lost 3 bases and J lost 0; bases outside the gene matches: 8.

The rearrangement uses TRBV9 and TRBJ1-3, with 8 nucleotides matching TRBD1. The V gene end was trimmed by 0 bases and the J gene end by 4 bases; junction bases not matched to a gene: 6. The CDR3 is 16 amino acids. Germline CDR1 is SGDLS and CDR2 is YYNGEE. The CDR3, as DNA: TGTGCCAGCAGCGTAGCGGACAGGGAAGCAGGAAACACCATATATTTT. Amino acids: CASSVADREAGNTIYF.

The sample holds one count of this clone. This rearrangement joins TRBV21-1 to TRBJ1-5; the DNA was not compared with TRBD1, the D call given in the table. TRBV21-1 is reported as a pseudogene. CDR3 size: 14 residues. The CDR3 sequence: CASSKPRGRQPQHF. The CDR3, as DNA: TGTGCCAGCAGCAAGCCCAGGGGGCGTCAGCCCCAGCATTTT.

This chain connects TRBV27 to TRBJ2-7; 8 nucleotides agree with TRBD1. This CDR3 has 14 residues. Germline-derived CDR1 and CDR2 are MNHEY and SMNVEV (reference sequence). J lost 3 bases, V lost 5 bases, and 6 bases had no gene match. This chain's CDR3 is CASSRQGSYYEQYF. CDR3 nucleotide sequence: TGTGCCAGCAGTAGACAGGGGTCCTACTACGAGCAGTACTTC.

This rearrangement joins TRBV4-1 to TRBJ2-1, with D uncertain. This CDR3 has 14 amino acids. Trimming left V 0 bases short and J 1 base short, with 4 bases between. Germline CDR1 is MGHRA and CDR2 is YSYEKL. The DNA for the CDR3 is TGCGCCAGCAGCCAAGATCTTTCCTACAATGAGCAGTTCTTC. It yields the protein CASSQDLSYNEQFF.

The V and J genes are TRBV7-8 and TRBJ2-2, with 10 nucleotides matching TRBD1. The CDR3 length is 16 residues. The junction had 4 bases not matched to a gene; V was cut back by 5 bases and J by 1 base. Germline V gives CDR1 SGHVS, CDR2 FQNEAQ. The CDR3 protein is CASSARDRGNTGELFF. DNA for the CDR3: TGTGCCAGCAGCGCCAGGGACAGGGGGAACACCGGGGAGCTGTTTTTT.

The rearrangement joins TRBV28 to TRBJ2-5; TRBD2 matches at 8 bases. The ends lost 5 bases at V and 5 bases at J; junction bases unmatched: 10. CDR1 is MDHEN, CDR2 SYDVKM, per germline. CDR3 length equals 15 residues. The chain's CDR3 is CASSPPGLVRETQYF. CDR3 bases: TGTGCCAGCAGTCCCCCGGGACTAGTGAGGGAGACCCAGTACTTC.

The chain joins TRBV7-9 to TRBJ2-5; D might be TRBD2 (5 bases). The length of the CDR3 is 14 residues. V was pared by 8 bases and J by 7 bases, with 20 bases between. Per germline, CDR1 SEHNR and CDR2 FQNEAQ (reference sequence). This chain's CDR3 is CASGSIAGRGTQYF. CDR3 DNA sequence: TGTGCCAGCGGATCAATTGCCGGCCGGGGGACCCAGTACTTC.

CDR3 in DNA: TGTGCCAGCAGTGGGGAGACCCTTAGGTATGGCTACACCTTC. Amino acid sequence: CASSGETLRYGYTF. V usage is TRBV6-1 and J usage is TRBJ1-2, with D uncertain. This CDR3 spans 14 amino acids. Trimming removed 4 bases from V and 5 bases from J, with 14 bases in between. CDR1 and CDR2 from the germline V gene are MNHNS and SASEGT.

The CDR3 sequence: CASSHPPGQGDYEQYF. In DNA, the CDR3 is TGTGCCAGCAGCCACCCTCCGGGACAGGGCGACTACGAGCAGTACTTC. The rearrangement links TRBV7-9 to TRBJ2-7; 9 nucleotides align to TRBD1. The V gene's germline CDR1 is SEHNR and CDR2 FQNEAQ (reference sequence). This CDR3 region has 16 residues. The J segment lost 3 bases and the V segment lost 5 bases, leaving 11 bases of the junction unmatched.

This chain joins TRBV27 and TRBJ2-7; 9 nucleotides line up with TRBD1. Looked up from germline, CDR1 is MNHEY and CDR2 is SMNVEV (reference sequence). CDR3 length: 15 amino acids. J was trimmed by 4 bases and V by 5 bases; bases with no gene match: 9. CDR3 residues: CASSDRDRVPYEQYF. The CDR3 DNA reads TGTGCCAGCAGTGACCGGGACAGGGTCCCTTACGAGCAGTACTTC.

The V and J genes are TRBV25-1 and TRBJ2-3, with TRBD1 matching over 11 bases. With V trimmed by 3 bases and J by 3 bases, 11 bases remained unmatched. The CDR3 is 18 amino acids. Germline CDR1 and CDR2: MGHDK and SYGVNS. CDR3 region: CASSDSARTGGGTDTQYF. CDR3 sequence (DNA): TGTGCCAGCAGTGATTCCGCTAGGACAGGGGGCGGAACAGATACGCAGTATTTT.

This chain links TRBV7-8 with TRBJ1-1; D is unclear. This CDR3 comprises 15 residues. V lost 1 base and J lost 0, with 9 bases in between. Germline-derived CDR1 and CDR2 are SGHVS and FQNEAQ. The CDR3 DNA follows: TGTGCCAGCAGCTTAGTTAGCAGCCTGAACACTGAAGCTTTCTTT. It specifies CASSLVSSLNTEAFF.

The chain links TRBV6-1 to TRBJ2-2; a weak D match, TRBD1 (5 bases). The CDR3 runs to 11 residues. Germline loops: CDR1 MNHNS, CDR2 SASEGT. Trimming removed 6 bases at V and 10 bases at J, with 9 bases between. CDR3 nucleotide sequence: TGTGCCAGCAGGAAGGGGTTGGAGCTGTTTTTT. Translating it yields CASRKGLELFF.

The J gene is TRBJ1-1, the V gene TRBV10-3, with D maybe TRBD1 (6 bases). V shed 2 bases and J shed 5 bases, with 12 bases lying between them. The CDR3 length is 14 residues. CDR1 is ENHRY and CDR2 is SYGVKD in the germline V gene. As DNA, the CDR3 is TGTGCCATCAGTGAGCAAGGGGGAACGACTGAAGCTTTCTTT. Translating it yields CAISEQGGTTEAFF.

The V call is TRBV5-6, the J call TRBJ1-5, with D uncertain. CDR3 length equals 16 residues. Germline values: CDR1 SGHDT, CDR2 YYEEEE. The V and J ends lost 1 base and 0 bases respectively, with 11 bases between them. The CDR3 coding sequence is TGTGCCAGCAGCTTGACGGGTCCCGTTAGCAATCAGCCCCAGCATTTT. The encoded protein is CASSLTGPVSNQPQHF.

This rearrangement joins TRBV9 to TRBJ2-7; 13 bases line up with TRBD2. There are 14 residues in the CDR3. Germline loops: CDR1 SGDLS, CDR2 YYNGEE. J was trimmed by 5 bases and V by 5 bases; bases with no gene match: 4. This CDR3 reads CASRPGLAGNEQYF. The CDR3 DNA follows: TGTGCCAGCAGACCGGGACTAGCGGGAAACGAGCAGTACTTC.

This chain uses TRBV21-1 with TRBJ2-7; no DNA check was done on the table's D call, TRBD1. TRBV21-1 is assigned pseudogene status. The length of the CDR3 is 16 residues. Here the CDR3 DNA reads TGTGCCAGCAGGTCCCCGGGACAGGGGAAAACCTACGAGCAGTACTTC. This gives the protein CASRSPGQGKTYEQYF.